This is a list of T cell receptor beta chains from one sample in a study of shared clonotypes between healthy human individuals. Generated by immunoSEQ multiplex PCR, the TCRdb table keeps only in-frame clones and is missing some. The top ten clones hold 12% of a sample with about half a million clones, roughly 80% of them seen once. The specimen was PBMCs. All receptors derive from a woman aged 35 to 49 in good health. Some clones in this sample may be carry-over from other donors' samples. CDR3s include the opening cysteine and the closing phenylalanine or tryptophan. Each record gives: V gene, J gene, clone size, CDR3 protein. Expanded clones get a size class; other rows say once, few or many, or leave the size out.

v_gene: TRBV30; j_gene: TRBJ2-3; abundance: NA; CDR3aa: CAWSGTQYF
v_gene: TRBV11-2; j_gene: TRBJ1-5; abundance: NA; CDR3aa: CASSTKPQGKDQPQHF
v_gene: TRBV18; j_gene: TRBJ2-3; abundance: NA; CDR3aa: CASSPKIPGQGLTDTQYF
v_gene: TRBV30; j_gene: TRBJ1-1; abundance: once; CDR3aa: CAWSTRPGAEAFF
v_gene: TRBV20-1; j_gene: TRBJ2-2; abundance: NA; CDR3aa: CSAPLVGELFF
v_gene: TRBV7-3; j_gene: TRBJ2-1; abundance: NA; CDR3aa: CASSFRAGRPGPNEQFF
v_gene: TRBV5-4; j_gene: TRBJ2-7; abundance: NA; CDR3aa: CASSDGLVSEQYF
v_gene: TRBV19; j_gene: TRBJ2-3; abundance: few; CDR3aa: CASSRRRTGTISPFRADTQYF
v_gene: TRBV19; j_gene: TRBJ2-2; abundance: NA; CDR3aa: CASKQTSDGEIGELFF
v_gene: TRBV5-4; j_gene: TRBJ2-3; abundance: NA; CDR3aa: CASSLVTAGSRDTQYF
v_gene: TRBV28; j_gene: TRBJ1-1; abundance: NA; CDR3aa: CASSHRGRGRGGTEAFF
v_gene: TRBV5-1; j_gene: TRBJ2-3; abundance: NA; CDR3aa: CASSKGLAEDTDTQYF
v_gene: TRBV5-1; j_gene: TRBJ2-3; abundance: NA; CDR3aa: CASSPGQASDTQYF
v_gene: TRBV30; j_gene: TRBJ2-1; abundance: NA; CDR3aa: CAWSVQSGSEQFF
v_gene: TRBV7-6; j_gene: TRBJ1-5; abundance: NA; CDR3aa: CASREAEGQPQHF
v_gene: TRBV27; j_gene: TRBJ2-1; abundance: NA; CDR3aa: CASTWRAYNEQFF
v_gene: TRBV5-6; j_gene: TRBJ2-5; abundance: NA; CDR3aa: CASSPVGVTETQYF
v_gene: TRBV28; j_gene: TRBJ1-4; abundance: NA; CDR3aa: CASSFSTEANEKLFF
v_gene: TRBV2; j_gene: TRBJ2-7; abundance: NA; CDR3aa: CASTPSSGIREQYF
v_gene: TRBV2; j_gene: TRBJ2-1; abundance: NA; CDR3aa: CASSEQPEYNEQFF
v_gene: TRBV15; j_gene: TRBJ1-1; abundance: NA; CDR3aa: CATSRERSTEAFF
v_gene: TRBV19; j_gene: TRBJ2-1; abundance: NA; CDR3aa: CASSPGSSYNEQFF
v_gene: TRBV4-1; j_gene: TRBJ1-5; abundance: NA; CDR3aa: CASSQVKGPGNQPQHF
v_gene: TRBV19; j_gene: TRBJ1-4; abundance: NA; CDR3aa: CASSLSTTNEKLFF
v_gene: TRBV19; j_gene: TRBJ1-3; abundance: many; CDR3aa: CASSISAPLSGNTIYF
v_gene: TRBV27; j_gene: TRBJ2-3; abundance: NA; CDR3aa: CASALAGEGDTQYF
v_gene: TRBV11-2; j_gene: TRBJ2-4; abundance: NA; CDR3aa: CASSLLGLAGNIQYF
v_gene: TRBV7-2; j_gene: TRBJ2-1; abundance: NA; CDR3aa: CASSLTGLAGDNEQFF
v_gene: TRBV5-6; j_gene: TRBJ2-7; abundance: once; CDR3aa: CASSPGITAAYEQYF
v_gene: TRBV29-1; j_gene: TRBJ2-1; abundance: NA; CDR3aa: CSSDRGYEQFF
v_gene: TRBV2; j_gene: TRBJ2-1; abundance: NA; CDR3aa: CASSGVLLPPSNEQFF
v_gene: TRBV14; j_gene: TRBJ1-1; abundance: NA; CDR3aa: CASSQEQGWNTEAFF
v_gene: TRBV5-6; j_gene: TRBJ2-5; abundance: NA; CDR3aa: CASSPTGVFETQYF
v_gene: TRBV5-4; j_gene: TRBJ2-7; abundance: NA; CDR3aa: CASSPTSGTFYEQYF